Listed below are T cell receptor beta chains from one sample, sequenced in a study of blood T cell repertoires in COVID-19. Method: immunoSEQ multiplex PCR; TCRdb's copy keeps in-frame clones and lacks some. The sample has roughly 120,000 clones; approximately 80% are singletons. The sequenced material came from peripheral blood. The origin of the receptors is a man between 65 and 85 years old with acute or convalescent COVID-19. Both conserved end residues are part of each CDR3. Fields, in order: J gene, clone size, V gene, D gene, CDR3 protein, CDR3 DNA. A D gene is named only where the DNA matches it firmly. The size of a clone is reported for some rows only, either as once, few or many, or as a class for expanded clones.

>TRBJ2-1|NA|TRBV5-6|NA
CASSLERRGQFF
TGTGCCAGCAGCTTGGAACGGAGGGGTCAGTTCTTC
>TRBJ2-3|NA|TRBV29-1|TRBD2
CSVDGLAGNTDTQYF
TGCAGCGTTGATGGGCTAGCGGGGAACACAGATACGCAGTATTTT
>TRBJ1-6|NA|TRBV3-1/TRBV3-2|TRBD1
CASSGRDRASSPLHF
TGTGCCAGCAGCGGTCGAGACAGGGCCTCTTCACCCCTCCACTTT
>TRBJ2-5|few|TRBV7-2|TRBD2
CASSLVASGEETQYF
TGTGCCAGCAGCTTAGTGGCTAGCGGGGAAGAGACCCAGTACTTC
>TRBJ2-2|NA|TRBV19|NA
CASSMMGPGTGELFF
TGTGCCAGTAGTATGATGGGGCCGGGCACCGGGGAGCTGTTTTTT
>TRBJ1-4|NA|TRBV28|TRBD1
CASTPTGEATNEKLFF
TGTGCCAGCACCCCGACAGGGGAGGCAACTAATGAAAAACTGTTTTTT
>TRBJ1-6|NA|TRBV12-5|NA
CASGTPGSPLHF
TGTGCTTCCGGGACTCCGGGATCACCCCTCCACTTT
>TRBJ2-5|NA|TRBV5-5|NA
CASSSGRKETQYF
TGTGCCAGCAGCTCAGGAAGAAAAGAGACCCAGTACTTC
>TRBJ2-7|NA|TRBV10-3|TRBD2
CAITMGRGGYEQYF
TGTGCCATCACCATGGGACGGGGGGGCTACGAGCAGTACTTC
>TRBJ2-4|NA|TRBV29-1|NA
CSVEVQGNIQYF
TGCAGCGTTGAAGTACAGGGAAACATTCAGTACTTC
>TRBJ2-3|NA|TRBV24-1|TRBD2
CATRRGTSGTDTQYF
TGTGCCACCAGACGAGGGACTAGCGGCACAGATACGCAGTATTTT
>TRBJ2-1|few|TRBV18|NA
CASSPAVPAPIPNEQFF
TGTGCCAGCTCACCAGCGGTTCCAGCGCCCATCCCCAATGAGCAGTTCTTC
>TRBJ2-2|NA|TRBV24-1|NA
CATSAPEGGRGNTGELFF
TGTGCCACCAGTGCCCCGGAGGGGGGGCGAGGGAACACCGGGGAGCTGTTTTTT
>TRBJ2-3|NA|TRBV2|TRBD1
CASGGDRDRVTTSTDTQYF
TGTGCCAGTGGGGGGGACCGGGACAGGGTCACTACTAGCACAGATACGCAGTATTTT
>TRBJ2-1|NA|TRBV18|NA
CASSPAGQDNEQFF
TGTGCCAGCTCACCAGCGGGGCAAGACAATGAGCAGTTCTTC
>TRBJ2-5|NA|TRBV6-2/TRBV6-3|TRBD1
CASSHARQGVSSPPQETQYF
TGTGCCAGCAGTCACGCGCGGCAGGGGGTGTCTAGCCCGCCCCAAGAGACCCAGTACTTC
>TRBJ1-4|NA|TRBV29-1|TRBD1
CSVDGTGDEKLFF
TGCAGCGTCGATGGGACAGGGGATGAAAAACTGTTTTTT
>TRBJ1-5|NA|TRBV19|TRBD1
CASLRQGANQPQHF
TGTGCCAGCCTACGACAGGGGGCGAATCAGCCCCAGCATTTT
>TRBJ2-2|NA|TRBV7-9|NA
CASSFSSNTGELFF
TGTGCCAGCAGCTTTTCCAGTAACACCGGGGAGCTGTTTTTT
>TRBJ1-1|NA|TRBV24-1|NA
CATSDLRGEAGEAFF
TGTGCCACCAGTGATTTGAGGGGCGAAGCCGGTGAAGCTTTCTTT
>TRBJ1-1|NA|TRBV29-1|TRBD1
CSVSGTARPGAFF
TGCAGCGTTTCCGGGACAGCGAGACCGGGAGCTTTCTTT
>TRBJ1-2|few|TRBV5-1|NA
CASSLGGEANYGYTF
TGCGCCAGCAGCTTAGGGGGGGAAGCTAACTATGGCTACACCTTC
>TRBJ2-7|NA|TRBV13|TRBD1
CASGQGSSYEQYF
TGTGCCAGCGGACAGGGCAGCTCCTACGAGCAGTACTTC
>TRBJ2-2|NA|TRBV5-1|NA
CASSFSLPAGELFF
TGCGCCAGCAGCTTTTCCCTTCCCGCCGGGGAGCTGTTTTTT
>TRBJ2-5|few|TRBV5-1|NA
CASSLGLAETQYF
TGCGCCAGCAGCTTGGGGCTAGCGGAGACCCAGTACTTC
>TRBJ1-1|few|TRBV11-3|NA
CASSFSGNTEAFF
TGTGCCAGCAGCTTCTCAGGGAACACTGAAGCTTTCTTT